These T cell receptor beta chains were read from a single sample in a study of human T cells and chemical hapten exposure. Each CDR3 protein is one row after TCRdb ran MiXCR on the RACE reads. The repertoire consists of about 260,000 distinct CDR3 sequences, with about 8.6% occurring once and the leading ten covering roughly 2.5%. The sequenced sample was whole blood, obtained in connection with sensitization to the hapten diphenylcyclopropenone (DPC). All receptors come from a woman between 40 and 55 years old with alopecia areata. Some clones in this sample may be carry-over from other donors' samples. Both conserved end residues are part of each CDR3. The order of the fields is D gene, V gene, CDR3 length, clone size, J gene, CDR3 protein, CDR3 DNA. A D gene is named only where the DNA matches it firmly. Clone size is shown for a subset of rows, as once, few, many or a class of expanded clone.

d_gene: -
v_gene: TRBV7-8
len: 15
abundance: few
j_gene: TRBJ1-2
CDR3aa: CASSLEGYSNYGYTF
CDR3nt: TGTGCCAGCAGCTTAGAGGGGTACTCTAACTATGGCTACACCTTC

d_gene: -
v_gene: TRBV5-1
len: 15
abundance: -
j_gene: TRBJ2-5
CDR3aa: CASSLSWGNPETQYF
CDR3nt: TGCGCCAGCAGCTTGTCGTGGGGAAATCCAGAGACCCAGTACTTC

d_gene: TRBD2
v_gene: TRBV7-2
len: 15
abundance: -
j_gene: TRBJ2-1
CDR3aa: CASSLVAGSYNEQFF
CDR3nt: TGTGCCAGCAGCTTAGTAGCGGGCTCCTACAATGAGCAGTTCTTC

d_gene: TRBD1
v_gene: TRBV6-2/TRBV6-3
len: 13
abundance: -
j_gene: TRBJ2-7
CDR3aa: CASSYSRGTGKYF
CDR3nt: TGTGCCAGCAGTTACTCGCGAGGGACAGGCAAGTACTTC

d_gene: -
v_gene: TRBV7-9
len: 15
abundance: -
j_gene: TRBJ2-2
CDR3aa: CASSRVPINTGELFF
CDR3nt: TGTGCCAGCAGCCGGGTTCCGATAAACACCGGGGAGCTGTTTTTT

d_gene: -
v_gene: TRBV20-1
len: 15
abundance: few
j_gene: TRBJ1-6
CDR3aa: CSARAPQGGNSPLHF
CDR3nt: TGCAGTGCTAGAGCCCCACAGGGAGGCAATTCACCCCTCCACTTT

d_gene: -
v_gene: TRBV6-2/TRBV6-3
len: 11
abundance: few
j_gene: TRBJ2-3
CDR3aa: CTAGTTDTQYF
CDR3nt: TGTACCGCGGGAACCACAGATACGCAGTATTTT

d_gene: -
v_gene: TRBV27
len: 14
abundance: many
j_gene: TRBJ1-6
CDR3aa: CASSFGRGNSPLHF
CDR3nt: TGTGCCAGCAGTTTTGGCCGGGGTAATTCACCCCTCCACTTT

d_gene: -
v_gene: TRBV28
len: 17
abundance: many
j_gene: TRBJ2-3
CDR3aa: CASSSPGWGAGTDTQYF
CDR3nt: TGTGCCAGCAGTTCTCCCGGATGGGGGGCCGGAACAGATACGCAGTATTTT

d_gene: -
v_gene: TRBV7-9
len: 13
abundance: -
j_gene: TRBJ1-1
CDR3aa: CASSFGRTVEAFF
CDR3nt: TGTGCCAGCAGCTTCGGCAGGACTGTTGAAGCTTTCTTT

d_gene: -
v_gene: TRBV7-3
len: 14
abundance: -
j_gene: TRBJ2-5
CDR3aa: CASSLDGWQETQYF
CDR3nt: TGTGCCAGCAGCTTAGATGGTTGGCAAGAGACCCAGTACTTC

d_gene: -
v_gene: TRBV10-3
len: 14
abundance: -
j_gene: TRBJ2-3
CDR3aa: CAISEGSGTDTQYF
CDR3nt: TGTGCCATCAGTGAGGGGAGTGGCACAGATACGCAGTATTTT

d_gene: -
v_gene: TRBV29-1
len: 14
abundance: -
j_gene: TRBJ1-2
CDR3aa: CSVTDGPRGYGYTF
CDR3nt: TGCAGCGTTACAGACGGGCCAAGGGGCTATGGCTACACCTTC

d_gene: TRBD2
v_gene: TRBV7-2
len: 15
abundance: few
j_gene: TRBJ2-7
CDR3aa: CASSLGSGTSGEQYF
CDR3nt: TGTGCCAGCAGCTTAGGCTCCGGGACTAGCGGCGAGCAGTACTTC

d_gene: TRBD2
v_gene: TRBV4-1
len: 19
abundance: few
j_gene: TRBJ2-1
CDR3aa: CASSQDPASGRLSYNEQFF
CDR3nt: TGCGCCAGCAGCCAAGACCCGGCTAGCGGGAGGCTCTCCTACAATGAGCAGTTCTTC

d_gene: -
v_gene: TRBV7-9
len: 11
abundance: -
j_gene: TRBJ2-1
CDR3aa: CASSEVDEQFF
CDR3nt: TGTGCCAGCAGCGAAGTCGATGAGCAGTTCTTC

d_gene: -
v_gene: TRBV6-1
len: 16
abundance: -
j_gene: TRBJ1-5
CDR3aa: CASSEVGGGQGQPQHF
CDR3nt: TGTGCCAGCAGTGAAGTTGGCGGGGGGCAGGGTCAGCCCCAGCATTTT

d_gene: -
v_gene: TRBV20-1
len: 15
abundance: few
j_gene: TRBJ1-1
CDR3aa: CSARERAGMNTEAFF
CDR3nt: TGCAGTGCTAGAGAGCGGGCAGGCATGAACACTGAAGCTTTCTTT

d_gene: -
v_gene: TRBV28
len: 12
abundance: -
j_gene: TRBJ2-7
CDR3aa: CASSLLRDEQYF
CDR3nt: TGTGCCAGCAGTTTATTAAGGGACGAGCAGTACTTC

d_gene: -
v_gene: TRBV30
len: 15
abundance: few
j_gene: TRBJ2-5
CDR3aa: CAWRVDLLYQETQYF
CDR3nt: TGTGCCTGGAGAGTGGATCTACTGTACCAAGAGACCCAGTACTTC

d_gene: -
v_gene: TRBV29-1
len: 16
abundance: -
j_gene: TRBJ2-2
CDR3aa: CSVLDRGRGTPGSCFF
CDR3nt: -

d_gene: TRBD1
v_gene: TRBV28
len: 14
abundance: many
j_gene: TRBJ2-3
CDR3aa: CASSYQGAIDTQYF
CDR3nt: TGTGCCAGCAGTTATCAGGGGGCAATAGATACGCAGTATTTT

d_gene: TRBD1
v_gene: TRBV19
len: 15
abundance: few
j_gene: TRBJ1-5
CDR3aa: CASSNRQGRNQPQHF
CDR3nt: TGTGCCAGTAGCAACCGACAGGGGCGGAATCAGCCCCAGCATTTT

d_gene: TRBD2
v_gene: TRBV27
len: 15
abundance: -
j_gene: TRBJ2-3
CDR3aa: CASNDEGGPEDTQYF
CDR3nt: TGTGCCAGCAACGACGAGGGAGGGCCTGAGGATACGCAGTATTTT

d_gene: TRBD1
v_gene: TRBV4-3
len: 17
abundance: few
j_gene: TRBJ2-2
CDR3aa: CASSQPGDRANTGELFF
CDR3nt: TGCGCCAGCAGCCAACCTGGGGACAGGGCGAACACCGGGGAGCTGTTTTTT

d_gene: -
v_gene: TRBV21-1
len: 17
abundance: few
j_gene: TRBJ2-3
CDR3aa: CASSHLAGRDGKDTQYF
CDR3nt: TGTGCCAGCAGCCATCTAGCGGGACGGGACGGGAAAGATACGCAGTATTTT

d_gene: -
v_gene: TRBV4-2
len: 14
abundance: few
j_gene: TRBJ2-1
CDR3aa: CASSAPGSYNEQFF
CDR3nt: TGTGCCAGCAGCGCCCCCGGCTCCTACAATGAGCAGTTCTTC

d_gene: TRBD2
v_gene: TRBV20-1
len: 14
abundance: -
j_gene: TRBJ2-7
CDR3aa: CSASIGLADYEQYF
CDR3nt: TGCAGTGCTAGTATCGGACTAGCGGACTACGAGCAGTACTTC

d_gene: -
v_gene: TRBV7-9
len: 12
abundance: many
j_gene: TRBJ2-5
CDR3aa: CASSQEGETQYF
CDR3nt: TGTGCCAGCAGCCAAGAGGGGGAGACCCAGTACTTC

d_gene: -
v_gene: TRBV28
len: 15
abundance: many
j_gene: TRBJ1-6
CDR3aa: CASSPVRGYNSPLHF
CDR3nt: TGTGCCAGCAGCCCCGTTAGGGGATATAATTCACCCCTCCACTTT

d_gene: TRBD2
v_gene: TRBV7-9
len: 15
abundance: few
j_gene: TRBJ2-1
CDR3aa: CASSLLTSGRGEQFF
CDR3nt: TGTGCCAGCAGCTTGCTAACTAGCGGGAGAGGGGAGCAGTTCTTC

d_gene: TRBD1
v_gene: TRBV10-3
len: 16
abundance: -
j_gene: TRBJ2-2
CDR3aa: CAISEKTGIYTGELFF
CDR3nt: TGTGCCATCAGTGAGAAGACAGGGATATACACCGGGGAGCTGTTTTTT

d_gene: TRBD1
v_gene: TRBV19
len: 16
abundance: few
j_gene: TRBJ2-7
CDR3aa: CASSPRTGGYNYEQYF
CDR3nt: TGTGCCAGTAGTCCACGGACAGGGGGCTACAATTACGAGCAGTACTTC

d_gene: -
v_gene: TRBV11-2
len: 15
abundance: few
j_gene: TRBJ2-1
CDR3aa: CASSPPEGPRGEQFF
CDR3nt: TGTGCCAGCAGCCCCCCGGAAGGGCCACGTGGGGAGCAGTTCTTC

d_gene: TRBD2
v_gene: TRBV7-6
len: 16
abundance: many
j_gene: TRBJ2-3
CDR3aa: CASSLAIQTSGALWDF
CDR3nt: TGTGCCAGCAGCTTAGCGATCCAGACTAGCGGGGCTCTCTGGGATTTT

d_gene: TRBD1
v_gene: TRBV24-1
len: 15
abundance: -
j_gene: TRBJ1-5
CDR3aa: CATGTGAYSNQPQHF
CDR3nt: TGTGCCACCGGGACAGGGGCGTATAGCAATCAGCCCCAGCATTTT

d_gene: -
v_gene: TRBV7-2
len: 14
abundance: -
j_gene: TRBJ1-5
CDR3aa: CASSRTRSGQPQHF
CDR3nt: TGTGCCAGCAGCCGAACACGTTCGGGACAGCCCCAGCATTTT

d_gene: -
v_gene: TRBV5-4
len: 11
abundance: -
j_gene: TRBJ1-1
CDR3aa: CASSAGKDAFF
CDR3nt: TGTGCCAGCAGCGCGGGGAAGGATGCTTTCTTT

d_gene: -
v_gene: TRBV12-3/TRBV12-4
len: 13
abundance: few
j_gene: TRBJ2-2
CDR3aa: CASKGGSTGELFF
CDR3nt: TGTGCCAGCAAGGGGGGTTCGACCGGGGAGCTGTTTTTT

d_gene: -
v_gene: TRBV20-1
len: 14
abundance: -
j_gene: TRBJ1-1
CDR3aa: CSARDQGWNTEAFF
CDR3nt: TGCAGTGCTAGAGATCAAGGGTGGAACACTGAAGCTTTCTTT